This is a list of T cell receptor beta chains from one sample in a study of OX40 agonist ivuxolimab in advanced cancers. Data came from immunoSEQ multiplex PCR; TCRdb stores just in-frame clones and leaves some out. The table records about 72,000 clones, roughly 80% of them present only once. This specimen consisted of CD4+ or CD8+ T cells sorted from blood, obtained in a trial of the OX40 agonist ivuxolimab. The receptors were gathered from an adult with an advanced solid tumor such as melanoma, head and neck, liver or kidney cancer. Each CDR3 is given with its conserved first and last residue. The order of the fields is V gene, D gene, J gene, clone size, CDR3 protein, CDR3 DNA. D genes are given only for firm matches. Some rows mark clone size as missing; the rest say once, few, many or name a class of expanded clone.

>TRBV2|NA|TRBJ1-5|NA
CASRREGNQPQHF
TGTGCCAGCAGGAGGGAGGGCAATCAGCCCCAGCATTTT
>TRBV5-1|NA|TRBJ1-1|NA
CASSLIGENTEAFF
TGCGCCAGCAGCTTGATTGGGGAGAACACTGAAGCTTTCTTT
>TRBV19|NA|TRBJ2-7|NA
CASSIRGYLGEQYF
TGTGCCAGTAGTATACGCGGCTACCTCGGGGAGCAGTACTTC
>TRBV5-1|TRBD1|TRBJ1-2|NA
CASSFGTGSGYTF
TGCGCCAGCAGCTTCGGGACAGGCAGTGGCTACACCTTC
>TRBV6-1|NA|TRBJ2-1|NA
CASTLELHNEQFF
TGTGCCAGCACCCTTGAACTCCACAATGAGCAGTTCTTC
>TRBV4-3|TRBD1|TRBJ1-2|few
CASSPHRGVSNYGYTF
TGCGCCAGCAGCCCACACAGGGGGGTTTCTAACTATGGCTACACCTTC
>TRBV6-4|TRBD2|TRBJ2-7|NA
CASSRGERYEQYF
TGTGCCAGCAGCCGGGGGGAGCGCTACGAGCAGTACTTC
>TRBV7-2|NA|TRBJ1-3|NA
CASSPGPGNTIYF
TGTGCCAGCAGCCCGGGTCCTGGAAACACCATATATTTT
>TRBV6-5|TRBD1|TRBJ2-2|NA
CASRRTGGGSGELFF
TGTGCCAGCAGGCGTACAGGGGGCGGATCCGGGGAGCTGTTTTTT
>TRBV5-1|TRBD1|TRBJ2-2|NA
CASSLGPGGGGTGELFF
TGCGCCAGCAGCTTGGGGCCAGGGGGCGGAGGCACCGGGGAGCTGTTTTTT
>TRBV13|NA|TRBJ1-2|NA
CASNSDSNYGYTF
TGTGCCAGCAACTCGGACAGTAACTATGGCTACACCTTC
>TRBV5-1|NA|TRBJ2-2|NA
CASMSLAGTGELFF
TGCGCCAGCATGTCACTAGCCGGCACCGGGGAGCTGTTTTTT
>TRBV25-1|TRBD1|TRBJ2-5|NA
CASSDPGTDQETQYF
TGTGCCAGCAGTGACCCCGGGACAGACCAAGAGACCCAGTACTTC
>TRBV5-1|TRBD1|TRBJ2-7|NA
CASSFRTGSYEQYF
TGCGCCAGCAGCTTCCGGACAGGGTCTTACGAGCAGTACTTC
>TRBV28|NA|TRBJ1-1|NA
CASRPYGNTEAFF
TGTGCCAGCAGACCGTACGGGAACACTGAAGCTTTCTTT
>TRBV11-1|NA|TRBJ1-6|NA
CASSRDGDSPLHF
TGTGCCAGCAGCCGGGACGGAGATTCACCCCTCCACTTT